These T cell receptor beta chains were read from a single sample in a study of T-cell reconstitution after alpha-beta-depleted transplantation in children. TCRdb independently ran MiXCR on the PCR reads; one entry per CDR3 protein. This sample has 500,000 or so distinct CDR3 sequences, with around a third found just once. The specimen was PBMCs from the stem cell graft donor, collected from the stem cell graft. These receptor sequences come from a human donor who donated a stem cell graft to a child with aplastic anemia. Both conserved end residues are part of each CDR3. A D gene is named only where the DNA matches it firmly. A row's size may be missing; if present it is once, few, many or a size class.

TRBJ2-2 | TRBV5-1 | NA | few | CASSLWRGGNTGELFF | TGCGCCAGCAGCTTGTGGAGGGGCGGGAACACCGGGGAGCTGTTTTTT
TRBJ2-4 | TRBV6-2/TRBV6-3 | TRBD2 | NA | CASSYLRGLAGTKNIQYF | TGTGCCAGCAGTTACTTGCGAGGACTAGCGGGAACCAAAAACATTCAGTACTTC
TRBJ1-2 | TRBV5-6 | NA | NA | CASSLDVGRNPYGYTF | TGTGCCAGCAGCTTGGACGTCGGGAGAAACCCCTATGGCTACACCTTC
TRBJ1-3 | TRBV18 | NA | NA | CASSPINRDSGNTIYF | TGTGCCAGCTCACCGATCAACAGGGACTCTGGAAACACCATATATTTT
TRBJ2-1 | TRBV13 | TRBD1 | NA | CAGSPAPPDRDNEQFF | TGTGCCGGCAGCCCAGCCCCGCCGGACAGGGACAATGAGCAGTTCTTC
TRBJ2-1 | TRBV18 | TRBD2 | NA | CASSNPASGRNEQFF | TGTGCCAGCTCAAATCCGGCTAGCGGGAGGAATGAGCAGTTCTTC
TRBJ1-5 | TRBV7-2 | NA | few | CASSLGSLGQPQHF | TGTGCCAGCAGCTTAGGTTCTTTGGGTCAGCCCCAGCATTTT
TRBJ1-1 | TRBV6-1 | TRBD1 | NA | CASSATGWGTEAFF | TGTGCCAGCAGTGCGACAGGGTGGGGGACTGAAGCTTTCTTT
TRBJ2-1 | TRBV7-3 | TRBD1 | NA | CASSPRTGGAGGEQFF | TGTGCCAGCAGCCCGCGGACAGGGGGCGCAGGAGGGGAGCAGTTCTTC
TRBJ1-2 | TRBV6-4 | NA | NA | CASRDHLGYTF | TGTGCCAGCAGGGACCACCTAGGCTACACCTTC
TRBJ1-2 | TRBV6-2/TRBV6-3 | NA | NA | CASSVWDGYYGYTF | TGTGCCAGCAGTGTCTGGGACGGCTACTATGGCTACACCTTC
TRBJ2-3 | TRBV29-1 | TRBD1 | few | CSVVDRATDTQYF | TGCAGCGTCGTAGACAGGGCCACAGATACGCAGTATTTT
TRBJ2-1 | TRBV18 | TRBD2 | few | CASSLTSGSHEQFF | TGTGCCAGCTCACTCACTAGCGGGAGTCATGAGCAGTTCTTC
TRBJ1-1 | TRBV5-1 | NA | NA | CASSLGGTWGTEAFF | TGCGCCAGCAGCTTGGGGGGCACCTGGGGCACTGAAGCTTTCTTT
TRBJ2-7 | TRBV6-2/TRBV6-3 | NA | NA | CASSAVFDAQYF | TGTGCCAGCAGTGCGGTCTTTGACGCGCAGTACTTC
TRBJ1-4 | TRBV29-1 | NA | NA | CSVAYSSTNEKLFF | TGCAGCGTTGCGTACTCTTCAACTAATGAAAAACTGTTTTTT
TRBJ2-3 | TRBV12-3/TRBV12-4 | NA | NA | CASSLNRRADTQYF | TGTGCCAGCAGTTTGAACAGGCGGGCGGATACGCAGTATTTT
TRBJ2-1 | TRBV29-1 | TRBD2 | NA | CSVEDRNRPGPSGTYNEQFF | TGCAGCGTTGAAGATCGGAACCGCCCAGGGCCTAGCGGGACATACAATGAGCAGTTCTTC
TRBJ2-3 | TRBV11-2 | NA | few | CASSLVGQGREFGDTQYF | TGTGCCAGCAGCTTAGTCGGCCAGGGGCGGGAATTCGGGGATACGCAGTATTTT
TRBJ2-4 | TRBV11-2 | TRBD1 | NA | CASRGTGSWSGAKNRQYF | TGTGCCAGCAGAGGGACAGGGAGTTGGAGCGGGGCCAAAAACAGGCAGTACTTC
TRBJ2-2 | TRBV9 | NA | NA | CASSARNGELFF | TGTGCCAGCAGCGCCCGGAACGGGGAGCTGTTTTTT
TRBJ2-7 | TRBV12-3/TRBV12-4 | TRBD1 | NA | CASSLRTGGGYEQYF | TGTGCCAGCAGTCTACGGACAGGGGGCGGCTACGAGCAGTACTTC
TRBJ1-5 | TRBV2 | NA | NA | CASSESSINQPQHF | TGTGCCAGCAGTGAGTCTTCCATTAATCAGCCCCAGCATTTT
TRBJ2-4 | TRBV18 | NA | NA | CASSPLQGVKNIQYF | TGTGCCAGCTCACCACTTCAGGGAGTGAAAAACATTCAGTACTTC
TRBJ1-3 | TRBV7-2 | NA | NA | CASSPGSGNTIYF | TGTGCCAGCAGCCCCGGCTCTGGAAACACCATATATTTT
TRBJ2-7 | TRBV5-1 | NA | few | CASSPEVGSYEQYF | TGCGCCAGCAGCCCAGAGGTGGGATCCTACGAGCAGTACTTC
TRBJ1-1 | TRBV6-2/TRBV6-3 | TRBD1 | NA | CASSYFRDRVNTEAFF | TGTGCCAGCAGTTACTTCCGGGACAGGGTGAACACTGAAGCTTTCTTT
TRBJ2-2 | TRBV12-3/TRBV12-4 | NA | few | CATHGQLNTGELFF | TGTGCCACCCACGGACAGCTGAACACCGGGGAGCTGTTTTTT
TRBJ2-3 | TRBV4-3 | TRBD2 | NA | CASSQPTSGTATQYF | TGCGCCAGCAGCCAACCAACTAGCGGGACGGCTACGCAGTATTTT
TRBJ2-7 | TRBV18 | TRBD2 | NA | CASSPPVRSDREGFYEQYF | TGTGCCAGCTCACCACCGGTAAGAAGTGACCGGGAGGGCTTCTACGAGCAGTACTTC
TRBJ2-2 | TRBV19 | NA | few | CASSNQGNTGELFF | TGTGCCAGTAGTAATCAGGGGAACACCGGGGAGCTGTTTTTT
TRBJ2-1 | TRBV7-6 | NA | few | CASSRINNEQFF | TGTGCCAGCAGCCGTATTAACAATGAGCAGTTCTTC
TRBJ2-3 | TRBV28 | NA | few | CASSFGGRMEDTQYF | TGTGCCAGCAGTTTTGGGGGTCGAATGGAAGATACGCAGTATTTT
TRBJ1-1 | TRBV4-2 | NA | few | CASSPAAAPVAFF | TGTGCCAGCAGCCCCGCGGCCGCTCCGGTAGCTTTCTTT
TRBJ2-1 | TRBV29-1 | TRBD2 | few | CSVGLWGRPYNEQFF | TGCAGCGTGGGACTATGGGGCCGGCCCTACAATGAGCAGTTCTTC
TRBJ2-4 | TRBV7-2 | TRBD2 | NA | CASSTPGLADLKNIQYF | TGTGCCAGCAGCACGCCGGGACTAGCGGACTTAAAAAACATTCAGTACTTC
TRBJ2-7 | TRBV20-1 | NA | NA | CSAREGYNGWQYEQYF | TGCAGTGCGAGAGAGGGCTATAACGGGTGGCAATACGAGCAGTACTTC
TRBJ2-6 | TRBV5-6 | NA | NA | CASSGAGANVLTF | TGTGCCAGCTCAGGAGCTGGGGCCAACGTCCTGACTTTC
TRBJ1-4 | TRBV7-9 | NA | few | CASRHHLDSLVGKLFF | TGTGCCAGCAGACATCACCTTGACTCCCTTGTCGGAAAACTGTTTTTT
TRBJ1-1 | TRBV12-3/TRBV12-4 | NA | NA | CASSFAGEGTEAFF | TGTGCCAGCAGTTTTGCAGGGGAGGGCACTGAAGCTTTCTTT
TRBJ1-4 | TRBV4-3 | TRBD1 | NA | CASSPGDREKKLFF | TGCGCCAGCAGCCCGGGCGACAGGGAGAAAAAACTGTTTTTT
TRBJ2-7 | TRBV18 | TRBD1 | NA | CASSLPGQGDYEQYF | TGTGCCAGCTCACTACCGGGACAGGGGGACTACGAGCAGTACTTC
TRBJ2-7 | TRBV5-1 | NA | NA | CASSLGSWAYEQYF | TGCGCCAGCAGCCTGGGGAGTTGGGCCTACGAGCAGTACTTC
TRBJ2-6 | TRBV6-5 | TRBD1 | few | CASSSLTGGGSGANVLTF | TGTGCCAGCAGTTCGCTAACAGGGGGCGGCTCTGGGGCCAACGTCCTGACTTTC
TRBJ2-5 | TRBV7-2 | NA | NA | CASSSEGPPGKTQYF | TGTGCCAGCAGCTCGGAGGGCCCCCCTGGGAAGACCCAGTACTTC
TRBJ2-1 | TRBV29-1 | TRBD2 | few | CSVDGDSGRYNEQFF | TGCAGCGTTGATGGGGATAGCGGGAGATACAATGAGCAGTTCTTC
TRBJ1-1 | TRBV7-9 | NA | NA | CASSLTDKNTEAFF | TGTGCCAGCAGCTTAACGGATAAGAACACTGAAGCTTTCTTT